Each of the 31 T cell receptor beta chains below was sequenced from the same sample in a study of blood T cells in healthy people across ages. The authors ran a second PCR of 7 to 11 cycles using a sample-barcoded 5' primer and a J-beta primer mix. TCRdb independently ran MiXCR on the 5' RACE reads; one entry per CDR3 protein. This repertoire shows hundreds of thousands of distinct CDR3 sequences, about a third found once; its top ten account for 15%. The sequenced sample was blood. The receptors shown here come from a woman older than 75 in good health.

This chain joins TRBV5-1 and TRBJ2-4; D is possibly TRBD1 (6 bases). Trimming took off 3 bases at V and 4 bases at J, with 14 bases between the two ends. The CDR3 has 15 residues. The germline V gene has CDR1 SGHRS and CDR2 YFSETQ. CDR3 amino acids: CASSSGQPPKNIQYF. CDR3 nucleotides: TGCGCCAGCAGCTCCGGACAGCCGCCGAAAAACATTCAGTACTTC.

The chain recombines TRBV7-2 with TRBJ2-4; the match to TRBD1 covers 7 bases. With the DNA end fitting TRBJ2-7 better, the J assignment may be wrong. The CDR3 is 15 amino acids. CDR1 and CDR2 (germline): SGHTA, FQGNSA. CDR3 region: CASSTDTTGIYEQYF. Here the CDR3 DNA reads TGTGCCAGCAGCACTGATACGACAGGGATCTACGAGCAGTACTTC.

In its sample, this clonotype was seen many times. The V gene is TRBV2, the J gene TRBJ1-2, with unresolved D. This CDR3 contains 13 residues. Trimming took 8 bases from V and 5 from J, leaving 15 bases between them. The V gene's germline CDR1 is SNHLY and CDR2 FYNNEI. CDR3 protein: CASVRGFGYGYTF. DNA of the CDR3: TGTGCCAGCGTCCGAGGGTTTGGTTATGGCTACACCTTC.

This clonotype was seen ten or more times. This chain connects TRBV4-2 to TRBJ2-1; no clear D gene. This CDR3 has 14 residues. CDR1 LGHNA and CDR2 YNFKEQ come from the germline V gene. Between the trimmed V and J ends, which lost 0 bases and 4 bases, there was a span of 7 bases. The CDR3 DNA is TGTGCCAGCAGCCAAGATGCCGAGTACAATGAGCAGTTCTTC. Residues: CASSQDAEYNEQFF.

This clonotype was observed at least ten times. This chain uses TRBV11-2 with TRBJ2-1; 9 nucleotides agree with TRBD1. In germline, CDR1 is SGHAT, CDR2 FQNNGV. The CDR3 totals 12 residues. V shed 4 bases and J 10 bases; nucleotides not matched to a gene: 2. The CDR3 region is CASSWGQGEQFF. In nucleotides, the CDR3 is TGTGCCAGCAGCTGGGGACAGGGAGAGCAGTTCTTC.

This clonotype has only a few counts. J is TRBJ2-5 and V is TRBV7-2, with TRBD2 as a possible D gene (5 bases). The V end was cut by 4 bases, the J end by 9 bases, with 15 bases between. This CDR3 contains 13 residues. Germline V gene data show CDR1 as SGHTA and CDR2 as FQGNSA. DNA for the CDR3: TGTGCCAGCAGCTCAAGCGGAGTAGCGCCCCAGTACTTC. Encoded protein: CASSSSGVAPQYF. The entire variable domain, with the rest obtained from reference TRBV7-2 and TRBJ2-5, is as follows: GAGVSQSPSNKVTEKGKDVELRCDPISGHTALYWYRQSLGQGLEFLIYFQGNSAPDKSGLPSDRFSAERTGGSVSTLTIQRTQQEDSAVYLCASSSSGVAPQYFGPGTRLLVL.

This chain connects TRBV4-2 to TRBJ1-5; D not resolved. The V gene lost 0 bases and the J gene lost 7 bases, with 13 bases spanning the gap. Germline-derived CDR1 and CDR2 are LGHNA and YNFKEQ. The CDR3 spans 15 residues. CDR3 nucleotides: TGTGCCAGCAGCCAAGAGGACCGTTCAGGCCAGCCCCAGCATTTT. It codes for CASSQEDRSGQPQHF.

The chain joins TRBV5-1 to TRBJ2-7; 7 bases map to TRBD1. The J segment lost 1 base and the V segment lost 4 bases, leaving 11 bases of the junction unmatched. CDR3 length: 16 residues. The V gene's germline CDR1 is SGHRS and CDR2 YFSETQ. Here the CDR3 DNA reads TGCGCCAGCAGCCCGGGGACAGATGTGCTTTCCTACGAGCAGTACTTC. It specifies CASSPGTDVLSYEQYF.

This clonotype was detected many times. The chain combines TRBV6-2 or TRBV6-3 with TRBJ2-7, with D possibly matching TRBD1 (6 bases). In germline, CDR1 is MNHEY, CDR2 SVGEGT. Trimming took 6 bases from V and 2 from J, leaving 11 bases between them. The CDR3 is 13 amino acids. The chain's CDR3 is CASRDRTAYEQYF. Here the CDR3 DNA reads TGTGCCAGCAGGGACCGGACAGCCTACGAGCAGTACTTC.

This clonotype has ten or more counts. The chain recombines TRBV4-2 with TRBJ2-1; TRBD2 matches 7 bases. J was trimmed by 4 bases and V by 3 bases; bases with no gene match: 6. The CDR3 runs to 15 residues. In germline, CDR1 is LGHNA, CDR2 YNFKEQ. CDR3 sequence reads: CASSQRGGTYNEQFF. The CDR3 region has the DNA TGTGCCAGCAGCCAGCGCGGGGGAACTTACAATGAGCAGTTCTTC.

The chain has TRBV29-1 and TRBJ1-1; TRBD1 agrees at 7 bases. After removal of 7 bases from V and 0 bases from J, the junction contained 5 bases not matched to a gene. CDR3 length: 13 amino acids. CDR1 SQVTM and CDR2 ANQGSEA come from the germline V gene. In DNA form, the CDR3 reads TGCAGCGCATTGACAGGGTTGAACACTGAAGCTTTCTTT. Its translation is CSALTGLNTEAFF.

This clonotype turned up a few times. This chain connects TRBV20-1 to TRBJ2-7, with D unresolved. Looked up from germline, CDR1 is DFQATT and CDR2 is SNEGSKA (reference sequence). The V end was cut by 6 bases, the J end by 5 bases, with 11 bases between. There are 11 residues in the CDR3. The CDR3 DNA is TGCAGTGCCCTCGACAATGACGAGCAGTACTTC. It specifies CSALDNDEQYF.

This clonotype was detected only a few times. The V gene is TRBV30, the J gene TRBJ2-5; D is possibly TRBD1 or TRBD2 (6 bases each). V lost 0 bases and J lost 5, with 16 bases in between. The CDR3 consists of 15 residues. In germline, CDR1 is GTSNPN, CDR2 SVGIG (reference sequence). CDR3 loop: CAWSVPRGPKETQYF. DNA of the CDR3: TGTGCCTGGAGTGTCCCCCGGGGGCCTAAGGAGACCCAGTACTTC. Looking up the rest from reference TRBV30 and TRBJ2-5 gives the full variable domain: SQTIHQWPATLVQPVGSPLSLECTVEGTSNPNLYWYRQAAGRGLQLLFYSVGIGQISSEVPQNLSASRPQDRQFILSSKKLLLSDSGFYLCAWSVPRGPKETQYFGPGTRLLVL.

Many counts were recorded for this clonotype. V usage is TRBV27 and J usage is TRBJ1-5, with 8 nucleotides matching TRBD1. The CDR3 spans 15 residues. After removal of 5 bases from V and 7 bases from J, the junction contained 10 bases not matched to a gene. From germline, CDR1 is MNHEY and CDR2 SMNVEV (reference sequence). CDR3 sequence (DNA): TGTGCCAGCAGTGCTGGCAGGGGGCGGGAACAGCCCCAGCATTTT. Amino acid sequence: CASSAGRGREQPQHF.

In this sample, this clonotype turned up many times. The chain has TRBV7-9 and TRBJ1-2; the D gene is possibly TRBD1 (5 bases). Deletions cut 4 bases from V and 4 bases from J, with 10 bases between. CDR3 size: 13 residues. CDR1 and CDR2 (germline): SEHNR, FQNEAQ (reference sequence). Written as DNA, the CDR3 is TGTGCCAGCAGCTCCGGACACGTCTATGGCTACACCTTC. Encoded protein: CASSSGHVYGYTF.

The CDR3 loop reads CASSPPSRNTEAFF. The CDR3 DNA sequence: TGTGCCAGCAGTCCACCGTCGAGAAACACTGAAGCTTTCTTT. The rearrangement joins TRBV2 to TRBJ1-1; D is ambiguous. From germline, CDR1 is SNHLY and CDR2 FYNNEI. The CDR3 runs 14 residues. Trimming removed 5 bases at V and 2 bases at J, with 12 bases between.

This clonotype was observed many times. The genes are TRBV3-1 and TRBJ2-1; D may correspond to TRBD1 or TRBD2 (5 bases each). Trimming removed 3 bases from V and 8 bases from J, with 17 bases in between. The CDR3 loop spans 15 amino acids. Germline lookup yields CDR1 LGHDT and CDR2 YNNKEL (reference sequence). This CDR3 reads CASSHRDQGADEQFF. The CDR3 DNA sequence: TGTGCCAGCAGCCACCGGGACCAAGGGGCCGATGAGCAGTTCTTC.

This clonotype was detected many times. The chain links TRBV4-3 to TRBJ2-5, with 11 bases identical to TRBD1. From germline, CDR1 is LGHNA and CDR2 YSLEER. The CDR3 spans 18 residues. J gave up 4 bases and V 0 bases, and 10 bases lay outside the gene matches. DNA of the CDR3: TGCGCCAGCAGCCAAGATCCCCTCGGACAGGGGGCGCGAGAGACCCAGTACTTC. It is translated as CASSQDPLGQGARETQYF.

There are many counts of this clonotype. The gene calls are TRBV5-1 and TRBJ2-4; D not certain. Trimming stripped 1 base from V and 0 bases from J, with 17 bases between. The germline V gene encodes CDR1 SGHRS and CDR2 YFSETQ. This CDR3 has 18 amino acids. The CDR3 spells CASSLWADRSLAKNIQYF. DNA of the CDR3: TGCGCCAGCAGCTTGTGGGCGGATAGATCCCTAGCCAAAAACATTCAGTACTTC. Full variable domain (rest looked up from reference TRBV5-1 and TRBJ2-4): KAGVTQTPRYLIKTRGQQVTLSCSPISGHRSVSWYQQTPGQGLQFLFEYFSETQRNKGNFPGRFSGRQFSNSRSEMNVSTLELGDSALYLCASSLWADRSLAKNIQYFGAGTRLSVL.

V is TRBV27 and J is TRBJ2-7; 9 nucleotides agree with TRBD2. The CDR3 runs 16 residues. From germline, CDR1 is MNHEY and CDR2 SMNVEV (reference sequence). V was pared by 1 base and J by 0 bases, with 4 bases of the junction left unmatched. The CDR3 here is CASSLLGSGGSYEQYF. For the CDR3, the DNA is TGTGCCAGCAGTTTATTGGGTAGCGGGGGCTCCTACGAGCAGTACTTC.

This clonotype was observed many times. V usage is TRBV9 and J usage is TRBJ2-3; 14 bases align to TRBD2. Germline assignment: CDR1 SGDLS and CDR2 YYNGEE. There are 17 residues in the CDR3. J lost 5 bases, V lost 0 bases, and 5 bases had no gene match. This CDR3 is CASSVAHGLAGGDTQYF. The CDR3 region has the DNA TGTGCCAGCAGCGTAGCTCACGGACTAGCGGGGGGAGATACGCAGTATTTT.

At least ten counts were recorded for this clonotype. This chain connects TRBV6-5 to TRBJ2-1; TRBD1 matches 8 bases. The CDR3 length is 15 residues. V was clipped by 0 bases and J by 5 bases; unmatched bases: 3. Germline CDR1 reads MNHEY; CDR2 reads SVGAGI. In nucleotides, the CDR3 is TGTGCCAGCAGTTACTCTTCAGGGGGCCACAATGAGCAGTTCTTC. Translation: CASSYSSGGHNEQFF.

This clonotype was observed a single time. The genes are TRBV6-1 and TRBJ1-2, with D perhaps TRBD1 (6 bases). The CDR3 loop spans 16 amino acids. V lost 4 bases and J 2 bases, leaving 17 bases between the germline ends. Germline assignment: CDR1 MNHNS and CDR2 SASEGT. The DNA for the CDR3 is TGTGCCAGCAGTGCACTACAGGGACTTGGGAACTATGGCTACACCTTC. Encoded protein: CASSALQGLGNYGYTF.

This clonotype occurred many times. The CDR3 coding sequence is TGTGCCAGCAGTTTGGGCAGAGGGGCCCTCCTCTTGGGTGGCTACACCTTC. Protein: CASSLGRGALLLGGYTF. The chain is built from TRBV27 and TRBJ1-2, with D possibly TRBD1 on 5 matching bases. CDR1 is MNHEY, CDR2 SMNVEV, per germline (reference sequence). This CDR3 has 17 amino acids. Trimming left V 3 bases short and J 7 bases short, with 24 bases between.

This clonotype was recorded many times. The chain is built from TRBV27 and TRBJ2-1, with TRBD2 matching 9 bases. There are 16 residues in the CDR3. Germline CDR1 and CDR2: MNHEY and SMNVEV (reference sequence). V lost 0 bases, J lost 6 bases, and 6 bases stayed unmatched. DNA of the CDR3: TGTGCCAGCAGTTTATCGTCTAGCGGGGCTGGCAATGAGCAGTTCTTC. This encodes CASSLSSSGAGNEQFF.

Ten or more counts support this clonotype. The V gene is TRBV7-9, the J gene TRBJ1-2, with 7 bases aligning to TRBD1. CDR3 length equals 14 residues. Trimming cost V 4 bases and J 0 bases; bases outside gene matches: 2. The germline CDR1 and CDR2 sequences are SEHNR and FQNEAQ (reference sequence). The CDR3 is CASSSQGTNYGYTF. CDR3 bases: TGTGCCAGCAGCTCACAGGGGACTAACTATGGCTACACCTTC.

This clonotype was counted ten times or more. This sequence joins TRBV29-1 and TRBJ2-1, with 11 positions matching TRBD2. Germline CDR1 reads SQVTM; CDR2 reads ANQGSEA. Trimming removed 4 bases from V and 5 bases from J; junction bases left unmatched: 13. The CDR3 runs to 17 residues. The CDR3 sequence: CSVGELTLAGGNNEQFF. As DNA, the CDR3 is TGCAGCGTTGGGGAACTGACGTTAGCGGGGGGGAACAATGAGCAGTTCTTC.

The chain's CDR3 is CASSFDRDREKLFF. The CDR3 DNA is TGTGCCAGCAGCTTTGACAGGGACCGTGAAAAACTGTTTTTT. This rearrangement joins TRBV5-4 to TRBJ1-4, with 7 bases lining up with TRBD1. Trimming removed 2 bases from V and 7 bases from J; junction bases left unmatched: 5. Germline CDR1 and CDR2: SGHNT and YYREEE (reference sequence). The CDR3 is 14 amino acids.

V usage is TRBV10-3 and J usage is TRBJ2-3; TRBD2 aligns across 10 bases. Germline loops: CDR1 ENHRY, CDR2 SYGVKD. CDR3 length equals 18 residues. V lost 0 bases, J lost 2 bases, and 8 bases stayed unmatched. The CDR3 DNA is TGTGCCATCAGTGAGTCTAGCGGGAGGCCCCCTTACACAGATACGCAGTATTTT. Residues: CAISESSGRPPYTDTQYF.

The CDR3 loop is CASSEAPYGTYEQYF. The CDR3 nucleotides read TGTGCCAGCAGTGAAGCGCCCTACGGAACCTACGAGCAGTACTTC. The rearrangement links TRBV6-1 to TRBJ2-7; D gene unclear. CDR1 and CDR2 from the germline V gene are MNHNS and SASEGT. This CDR3 is built from 15 residues. Trimming stripped 0 bases from V and 2 bases from J, with 11 bases between.

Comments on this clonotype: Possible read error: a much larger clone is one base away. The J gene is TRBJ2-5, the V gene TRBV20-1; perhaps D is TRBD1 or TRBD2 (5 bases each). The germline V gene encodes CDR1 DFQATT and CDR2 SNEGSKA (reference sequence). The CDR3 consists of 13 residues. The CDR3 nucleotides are TGCAGTGCTAGAGGCAGCGGACAAGAGACCCGGTACTTC. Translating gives CSARGSGQETRYF.